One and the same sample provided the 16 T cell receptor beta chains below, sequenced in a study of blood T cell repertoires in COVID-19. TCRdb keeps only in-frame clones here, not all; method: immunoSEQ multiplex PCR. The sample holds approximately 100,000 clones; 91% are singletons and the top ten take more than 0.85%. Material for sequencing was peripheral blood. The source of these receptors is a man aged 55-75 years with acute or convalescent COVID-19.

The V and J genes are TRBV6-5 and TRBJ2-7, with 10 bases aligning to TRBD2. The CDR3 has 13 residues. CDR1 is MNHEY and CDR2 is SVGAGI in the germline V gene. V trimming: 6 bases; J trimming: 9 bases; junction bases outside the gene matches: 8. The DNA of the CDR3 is TGTGCCAGCAGGGCTAGCGGGAGCCCACGGCAGTACGTC. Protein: CASRASGSPRQYV.

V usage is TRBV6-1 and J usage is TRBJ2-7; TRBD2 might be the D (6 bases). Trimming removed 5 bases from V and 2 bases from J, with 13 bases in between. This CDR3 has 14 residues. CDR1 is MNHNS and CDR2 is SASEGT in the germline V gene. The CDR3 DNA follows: TGTGCCAGCAGTTATATGGGACTCCCCTACGAGCAGTACGTC. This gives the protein CASSYMGLPYEQYV.

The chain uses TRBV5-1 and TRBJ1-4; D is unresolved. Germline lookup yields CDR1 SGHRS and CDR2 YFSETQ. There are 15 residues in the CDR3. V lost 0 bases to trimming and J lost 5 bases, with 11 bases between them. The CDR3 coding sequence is TGCGCCAGCAGCTTGGGGGTGGCGGAGAATGAAAAACTGTTTTTT. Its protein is CASSLGVAENEKLFF.

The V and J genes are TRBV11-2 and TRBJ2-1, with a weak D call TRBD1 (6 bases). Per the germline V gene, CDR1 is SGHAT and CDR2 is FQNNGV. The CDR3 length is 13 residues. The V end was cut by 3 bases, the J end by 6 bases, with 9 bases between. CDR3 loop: CASSFDRLNEQFF. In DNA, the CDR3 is TGTGCCAGCAGCTTCGACAGGCTCAATGAGCAGTTCTTC. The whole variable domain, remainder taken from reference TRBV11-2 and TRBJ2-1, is EAGVAQSPRYKIIEKRQSVAFWCNPISGHATLYWYQQILGQGPKLLIQFQNNGVVDDSQLPKDRFSAERLKGVDSTLKIQPAKLEDSAVYLCASSFDRLNEQFFGPGTRLTVL.

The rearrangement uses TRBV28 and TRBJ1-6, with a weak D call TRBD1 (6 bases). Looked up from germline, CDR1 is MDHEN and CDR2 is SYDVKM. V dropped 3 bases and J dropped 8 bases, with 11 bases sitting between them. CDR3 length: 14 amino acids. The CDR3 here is CASSFTQGYSPLHF. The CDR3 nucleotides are TGTGCCAGCAGTTTTACACAGGGTTATTCACCCCTCCACTTT.

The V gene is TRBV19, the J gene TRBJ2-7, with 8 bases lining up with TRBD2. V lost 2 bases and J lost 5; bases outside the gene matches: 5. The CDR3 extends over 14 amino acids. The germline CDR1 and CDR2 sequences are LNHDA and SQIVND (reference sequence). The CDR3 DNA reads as TGTGCCAGTAGTATAACAGCGGGAGCGCACGAGCAGTACTTC. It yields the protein CASSITAGAHEQYF.

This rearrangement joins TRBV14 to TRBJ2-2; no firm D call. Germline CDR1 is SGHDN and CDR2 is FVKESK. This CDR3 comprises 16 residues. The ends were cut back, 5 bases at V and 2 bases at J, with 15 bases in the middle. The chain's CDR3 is CASSTPVAANTGELFF. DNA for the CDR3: TGTGCCAGCAGCACCCCGGTAGCCGCAAACACCGGGGAGCTGTTTTTT. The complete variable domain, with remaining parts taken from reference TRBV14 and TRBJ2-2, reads EAGVTQFPSHSVIEKGQTVTLRCDPISGHDNLYWYRRVMGKEIKFLLHFVKESKQDESGMPNNRFLAERTGGTYSTLKVQPAELEDSGVYFCASSTPVAANTGELFFGEGSRLTVL.

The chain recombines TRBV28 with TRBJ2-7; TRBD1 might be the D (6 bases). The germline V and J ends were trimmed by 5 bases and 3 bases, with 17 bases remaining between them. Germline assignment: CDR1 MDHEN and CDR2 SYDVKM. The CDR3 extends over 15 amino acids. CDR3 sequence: CASSTDRFTFYEQYF. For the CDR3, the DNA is TGTGCCAGCAGTACCGACAGGTTCACTTTCTACGAGCAGTACTTC.

CDR3 protein: CASSIGPGWGDTEAFF. The CDR3 DNA follows: TGTGCCAGTAGTATAGGCCCGGGCTGGGGAGACACTGAAGCTTTCTTT. The chain is built from TRBV19 and TRBJ1-1; D is uncertain. Trimming shortened V by 1 base and J by 3 bases, and 15 bases separated the two germline ends. The CDR3 extends over 16 amino acids. Germline V gene data show CDR1 as LNHDA and CDR2 as SQIVND (reference sequence). The whole variable domain, remainder taken from reference TRBV19 and TRBJ1-1, is DGGITQSPKYLFRKEGQNVTLSCEQNLNHDAMYWYRQDPGQGLRLIYYSQIVNDFQKGDIAEGYSVSREKKESFPLTVTSAQKNPTAFYLCASSIGPGWGDTEAFFGQGTRLTVV.

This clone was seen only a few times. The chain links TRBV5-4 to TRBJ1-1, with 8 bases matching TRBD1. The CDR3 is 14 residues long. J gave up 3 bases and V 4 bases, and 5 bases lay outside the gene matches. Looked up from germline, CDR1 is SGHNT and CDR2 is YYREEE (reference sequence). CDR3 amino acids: CASSERQGYTEAFF. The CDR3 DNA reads TGTGCCAGCAGCGAGAGACAGGGGTACACTGAAGCTTTCTTT.

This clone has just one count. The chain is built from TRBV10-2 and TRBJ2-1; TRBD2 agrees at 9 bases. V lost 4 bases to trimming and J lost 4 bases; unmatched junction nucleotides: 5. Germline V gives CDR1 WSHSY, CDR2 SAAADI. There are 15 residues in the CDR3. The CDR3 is CASSGLAGTYNEQFF. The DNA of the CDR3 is TGCGCCAGCAGTGGTCTAGCGGGGACTTACAATGAGCAGTTCTTC.

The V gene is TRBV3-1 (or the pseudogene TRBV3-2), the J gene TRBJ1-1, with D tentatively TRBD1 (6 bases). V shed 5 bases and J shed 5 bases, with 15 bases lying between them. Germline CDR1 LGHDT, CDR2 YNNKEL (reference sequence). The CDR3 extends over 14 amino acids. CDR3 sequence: CASSWAGQGTEAFF. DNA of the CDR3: TGTGCCAGCAGCTGGGCAGGGCAGGGGACTGAAGCTTTCTTT.

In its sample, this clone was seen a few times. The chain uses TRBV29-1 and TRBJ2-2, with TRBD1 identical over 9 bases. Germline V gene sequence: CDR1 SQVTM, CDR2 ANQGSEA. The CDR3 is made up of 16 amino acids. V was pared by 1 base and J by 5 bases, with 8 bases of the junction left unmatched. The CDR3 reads CSVEAPGQGPTGELFF. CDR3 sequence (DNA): TGCAGCGTTGAAGCCCCGGGACAGGGTCCAACCGGGGAGCTGTTTTTT.

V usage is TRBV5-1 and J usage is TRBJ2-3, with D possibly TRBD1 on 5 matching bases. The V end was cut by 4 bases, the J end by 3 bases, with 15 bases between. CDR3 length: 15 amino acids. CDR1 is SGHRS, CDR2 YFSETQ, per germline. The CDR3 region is CASSLRQSSTDTQYF. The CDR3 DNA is TGCGCCAGCAGCCTACGACAGTCGTCGACAGATACGCAGTATTTT. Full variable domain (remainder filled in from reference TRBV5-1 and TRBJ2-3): KAGVTQTPRYLIKTRGQQVTLSCSPISGHRSVSWYQQTPGQGLQFLFEYFSETQRNKGNFPGRFSGRQFSNSRSEMNVSTLELGDSALYLCASSLRQSSTDTQYFGPGTRLTVL.

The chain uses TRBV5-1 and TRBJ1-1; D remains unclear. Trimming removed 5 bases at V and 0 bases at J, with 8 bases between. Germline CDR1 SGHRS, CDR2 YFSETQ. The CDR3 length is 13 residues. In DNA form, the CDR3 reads TGCGCCAGCAGAGGAGAGATGAACACTGAAGCTTTCTTT. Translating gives CASRGEMNTEAFF.

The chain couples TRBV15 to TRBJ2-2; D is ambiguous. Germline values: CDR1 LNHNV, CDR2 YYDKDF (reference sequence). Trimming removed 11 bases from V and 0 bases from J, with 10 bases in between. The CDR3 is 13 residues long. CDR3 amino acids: CASQDANTGELFF. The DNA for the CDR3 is TGTGCCTCCCAGGATGCGAACACCGGGGAGCTGTTTTTT.